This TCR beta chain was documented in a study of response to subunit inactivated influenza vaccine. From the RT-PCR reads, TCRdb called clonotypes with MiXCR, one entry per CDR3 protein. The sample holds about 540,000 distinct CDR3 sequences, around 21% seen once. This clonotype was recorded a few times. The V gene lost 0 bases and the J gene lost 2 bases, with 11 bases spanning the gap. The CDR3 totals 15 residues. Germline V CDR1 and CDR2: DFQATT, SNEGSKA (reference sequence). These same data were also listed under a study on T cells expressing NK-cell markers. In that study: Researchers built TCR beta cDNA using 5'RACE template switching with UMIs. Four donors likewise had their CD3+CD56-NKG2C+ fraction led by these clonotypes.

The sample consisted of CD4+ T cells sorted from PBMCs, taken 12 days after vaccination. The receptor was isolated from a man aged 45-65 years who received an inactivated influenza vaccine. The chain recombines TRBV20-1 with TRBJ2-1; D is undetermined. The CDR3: CSARDAVKPYNEQFF. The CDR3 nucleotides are TGCAGTGCTAGAGATGCGGTGAAACCCTACAATGAGCAGTTCTTC.